The 13 T cell receptor beta chains below all came from one sample that was sequenced in a study of T cells after yellow fever vaccination. From the 5' RACE reads, TCRdb called clonotypes with MiXCR, one entry per CDR3 protein. The sample carries about 350,000 distinct CDR3 sequences, roughly 7.5% recorded once. The input for sequencing was PBMCs, taken more than 40 days after the first yellow fever vaccination. The origin of the receptors is a man aged 18 to 30 who received the YFV17D yellow fever vaccine.

The gene calls are TRBV19 and TRBJ2-5; tentative D call: TRBD1 (6 bases). The V gene lost 5 bases and the J gene lost 2 bases, with 15 bases spanning the gap. From germline, CDR1 is LNHDA and CDR2 SQIVND (reference sequence). The CDR3 has 15 amino acids. This CDR3 reads CASSAGTKNQETQYF. The CDR3, as DNA: TGTGCCAGTAGTGCCGGGACAAAAAATCAAGAGACCCAGTACTTC.

J is TRBJ1-1 and V is TRBV5-1; perhaps TRBD1 as D (5 bases). CDR1 and CDR2 (germline): SGHRS, YFSETQ. The CDR3 is 14 residues long. V dropped 3 bases and J dropped 3 bases, with 12 bases sitting between them. CDR3 in DNA: TGCGCCAGCAGCTGGGGGGAGGCGGACACTGAAGCTTTCTTT. Amino acids: CASSWGEADTEAFF.

The chain has TRBV4-1 and TRBJ2-5; D is possibly TRBD1 or TRBD2 (6 bases each). The CDR3 totals 18 residues. Germline V gene lookup returns CDR1 MGHRA and CDR2 YSYEKL. V lost 0 bases and J lost 2, with 19 bases in between. The CDR3, as DNA: TGCGCCAGCAGCCAAGAGGAGGGGGGCTCGGCCCTACAAGAGACCCAGTACTTC. Encoded protein: CASSQEEGGSALQETQYF.

The chain uses TRBV20-1 and TRBJ1-5, with a tentative D call TRBD1 (5 bases). Trimming removed 3 bases from V and 4 bases from J, with 13 bases in between. CDR1 and CDR2 (germline): DFQATT, SNEGSKA (reference sequence). The CDR3 has 14 amino acids. The CDR3 reads CSASGAGLNQPQHF. CDR3 coding DNA: TGCAGTGCTAGCGGTGCGGGGCTAAATCAGCCCCAGCATTTT.

The chain carries TRBV6-1 and TRBJ1-1; D is uncertain. CDR1 MNHNS and CDR2 SASEGT come from the germline V gene. The CDR3 covers 14 residues. V lost 6 bases, J lost 3 bases, and 14 bases lay in between. The chain's CDR3 is CASRLIGGDTEAFF. CDR3 nucleotide sequence: TGTGCCAGCAGACTTATCGGCGGGGACACTGAAGCTTTCTTT.

This clonotype was seen a few times. The gene calls are TRBV5-1 and TRBJ2-1; 8 nucleotides line up with TRBD1. Germline V gene sequence: CDR1 SGHRS, CDR2 YFSETQ. This CDR3 comprises 17 residues. Trimming took 6 bases from V and 8 from J; bases not matched to a gene: 19. This CDR3 is CASMRSVRTGPSHEQFF. The CDR3 DNA is TGCGCCAGCATGCGTTCCGTTAGGACAGGGCCCTCACATGAGCAGTTCTTC.

This clonotype was counted a few times. The chain uses TRBV6-2 or TRBV6-3 and TRBJ1-1, with a tentative D call TRBD1 (6 bases). From germline, CDR1 is MNHEY and CDR2 SVGEGT. The CDR3 sequence is 15 residues long. Trimming removed 8 bases at V and 1 base at J, with 17 bases between. For the CDR3, the DNA is TGTGCCAGCTCTAAACGACAGGTTGGGAACACTGAAGCTTTCTTT. It codes for CASSKRQVGNTEAFF.

The chain joins TRBV5-1 to TRBJ1-2; 8 bases are a match to TRBD1. The CDR3 is 15 amino acids. From germline, CDR1 is SGHRS and CDR2 YFSETQ. Losses at the gene ends were 3 bases for V and 8 bases for J; bases not matched to a gene: 12. CDR3 nucleotides: TGCGCCAGCAGCTCGACAGGGGCCTTCACCGTCGGCTACACCTTC. Amino acid sequence: CASSSTGAFTVGYTF.

The genes are TRBV20-1 and TRBJ2-7, with 11 positions matching TRBD1. After removal of 0 bases from V and 6 bases from J, the junction contained 4 bases not matched to a gene. There are 14 residues in the CDR3. Germline V gene lookup returns CDR1 DFQATT and CDR2 SNEGSKA (reference sequence). In nucleotides, the CDR3 is TGCAGTGCTAGAGAACCCGGGACAGGGGGCGAGCAGTACTTC. This codes for CSAREPGTGGEQYF.

This clonotype has a handful of counts. The chain is built from TRBV29-1 and TRBJ1-1; D not resolved. The V gene lost 7 bases and the J gene lost 1 base, with 16 bases spanning the gap. The CDR3 spans 14 residues. Per germline, CDR1 SQVTM and CDR2 ANQGSEA. CDR3 amino acids: CSASERWENTEAFF. The CDR3 coding sequence is TGCAGCGCTTCGGAAAGGTGGGAGAACACTGAAGCTTTCTTT.

This clonotype was seen a handful of times. V gene TRBV12-3 or TRBV12-4 combines with J gene TRBJ1-1; TRBD1 aligns across 7 bases. V trimming: 5 bases; J trimming: 6 bases; junction bases outside the gene matches: 3. The CDR3 is 12 amino acids. CDR3 in DNA: TGTGCCAGCAGTGACAGGGTCGCTGAAGCTTTCTTT. Translation: CASSDRVAEAFF.

This clonotype was detected a few times. This chain joins TRBV7-2 and TRBJ2-1; 7 bases fit TRBD1. The CDR3 covers 16 residues. Germline V CDR1 and CDR2: SGHTA, FQGNSA. Unmatched junction bases numbered 12, after V lost 1 base and J lost 9 bases. The CDR3 nucleotides read TGTGCCAGCAGCTTAGGGGGTTCTAGGCCAGGGGGTGAGCAGTTCTTC. Translation gives CASSLGGSRPGGEQFF.

This chain connects TRBV11-2 to TRBJ1-1; 7 nucleotides match TRBD1. The CDR3 is 15 amino acids. In germline, CDR1 is SGHAT, CDR2 FQNNGV. J was trimmed by 1 base and V by 7 bases; bases with no gene match: 9. CDR3: CASTNHRGANTEAFF. The CDR3 bases are TGTGCCAGCACCAACCACAGGGGAGCGAACACTGAAGCTTTCTTT.